This is a list of T cell receptor beta chains from one sample in a study of blood T cells in healthy people across ages. TCRdb used MiXCR to reprocess the 5' RACE reads, holding one entry per CDR3 protein. The table lists a few hundred thousand distinct CDR3 sequences, about half of them singletons, with around 49% in the top ten. Sequencing used blood. These receptors all come from a man in his 60s in good health. The CDR3 runs from the conserved cysteine through the conserved F or W. The order of the fields is V gene, D gene, J gene, clone size, CDR3 protein, CDR3 DNA. The D gene is left open where the match is weak. Size values are once, few and many counts, or a class for expanded clones, and some rows have none.

v_gene: TRBV9; d_gene: -; j_gene: TRBJ2-7; abundance: few; CDR3aa: CASSPAGLEQYF; CDR3nt: TGTGCCAGCAGCCCCGCGGGCCTCGAGCAGTACTTC
v_gene: TRBV20-1; d_gene: TRBD2; j_gene: TRBJ2-3; abundance: -; CDR3aa: CSASLTSGSTDTQYF; CDR3nt: TGCAGTGCTAGCCTGACTAGCGGAAGCACAGATACGCAGTATTTT
v_gene: TRBV30; d_gene: -; j_gene: TRBJ2-7; abundance: -; CDR3aa: CAWSVQVEQYF; CDR3nt: TGTGCCTGGAGTGTACAGGTTGAACAGTACTTC
v_gene: TRBV7-3; d_gene: -; j_gene: TRBJ2-7; abundance: few; CDR3aa: CASSLNPGYEQYF; CDR3nt: TGTGCCAGCAGCTTAAATCCAGGGTACGAGCAGTACTTC
v_gene: TRBV28; d_gene: TRBD2; j_gene: TRBJ2-5; abundance: -; CDR3aa: CASMASGRGGETQYF; CDR3nt: TGTGCCAGCATGGCTAGCGGGAGAGGCGGAGAGACCCAGTACTTC
v_gene: TRBV6-2/TRBV6-3; d_gene: TRBD1; j_gene: TRBJ2-1; abundance: -; CDR3aa: CASSSRRQGYLNEQFF; CDR3nt: TGTGCCAGCAGTTCGCGAAGACAGGGGTACCTCAATGAGCAGTTCTTC
v_gene: TRBV28; d_gene: -; j_gene: TRBJ2-7; abundance: few; CDR3aa: CASSLRSMSYEQYF; CDR3nt: TGTGCCAGCAGTTTACGGAGCATGTCCTACGAGCAGTACTTC
v_gene: TRBV20-1; d_gene: -; j_gene: TRBJ1-2; abundance: -; CDR3aa: CSARDPENYGYTF; CDR3nt: TGCAGTGCTAGGGACCCGGAGAACTATGGCTACACCTTC
v_gene: TRBV20-1; d_gene: -; j_gene: TRBJ2-1; abundance: -; CDR3aa: CSARVGNEQFF; CDR3nt: TGCAGTGCTAGGGTCGGGAATGAGCAGTTCTTC
v_gene: TRBV12-3/TRBV12-4; d_gene: -; j_gene: TRBJ2-1; abundance: -; CDR3aa: CASSPRMGGYTNEQFF; CDR3nt: TGTGCCAGCAGTCCCCGAATGGGCGGATACACCAATGAGCAGTTCTTC
v_gene: TRBV28; d_gene: TRBD1; j_gene: TRBJ2-5; abundance: -; CDR3aa: CASSSPGTGAMETQYF; CDR3nt: TGTGCCAGCAGTTCCCCCGGGACAGGGGCAATGGAGACCCAGTACTTC
v_gene: TRBV12-5; d_gene: -; j_gene: TRBJ2-1; abundance: once; CDR3aa: CASALGDNHGNEQFF; CDR3nt: TGTGCTAGTGCCCTCGGGGACAATCACGGCAATGAGCAGTTCTTC
v_gene: TRBV4-3; d_gene: TRBD2; j_gene: TRBJ2-1; abundance: many; CDR3aa: CASSQEASGRGLNEQFF; CDR3nt: TGCGCCAGCAGCCAAGAGGCAAGCGGGAGGGGGCTCAATGAGCAGTTCTTC
v_gene: TRBV3-1; d_gene: -; j_gene: TRBJ2-7; abundance: -; CDR3aa: CASSHGGSYNEQYF; CDR3nt: TGTGCCAGCAGCCACGGTGGCTCCTACAATGAGCAGTACTTC
v_gene: TRBV29-1; d_gene: -; j_gene: TRBJ1-2; abundance: few; CDR3aa: CSAYGYTF; CDR3nt: TGCAGCGCATATGGCTACACCTTC
v_gene: TRBV5-1; d_gene: -; j_gene: TRBJ1-2; abundance: -; CDR3aa: CASSILSDYGYIF; CDR3nt: TGCGCCAGCAGCATATTAAGCGACTATGGCTACATCTTC
v_gene: TRBV6-5; d_gene: -; j_gene: TRBJ2-7; abundance: -; CDR3aa: CASSLDTGISYEQYF; CDR3nt: TGTGCCAGCAGTTTGGACACGGGGATATCCTACGAGCAGTACTTC
v_gene: TRBV20-1; d_gene: -; j_gene: TRBJ1-5; abundance: -; CDR3aa: CSARTGNQPQHF; CDR3nt: TGCAGTGCCAGGACGGGCAATCAGCCCCAGCATTTT
v_gene: TRBV5-1; d_gene: TRBD1; j_gene: TRBJ1-2; abundance: -; CDR3aa: CASSTGTGANYGYTF; CDR3nt: TGCGCCAGCAGCACGGGGACAGGGGCCAACTATGGCTACACCTTC
v_gene: TRBV20-1; d_gene: -; j_gene: TRBJ1-2; abundance: -; CDR3aa: CSATKLGPYGYTF; CDR3nt: TGCAGTGCGACTAAGTTGGGTCCCTATGGCTACACCTTC
v_gene: TRBV3-1; d_gene: -; j_gene: TRBJ2-4; abundance: few; CDR3aa: CASSQTPGRKNIQYF; CDR3nt: TGTGCCAGCAGCCAGACGCCAGGCCGCAAAAACATTCAGTACTTC
v_gene: TRBV18; d_gene: TRBD2; j_gene: TRBJ2-1; abundance: many; CDR3aa: CASSPAPGTSGGGNEQFF; CDR3nt: TGTGCCAGCTCACCTGCGCCCGGGACTAGCGGTGGTGGGAATGAGCAGTTCTTC
v_gene: TRBV5-4; d_gene: TRBD1; j_gene: TRBJ2-1; abundance: -; CDR3aa: CASNSELTGKWNEQFF; CDR3nt: TGTGCCAGCAATTCCGAGTTGACAGGGAAGTGGAATGAGCAGTTCTTC
v_gene: TRBV29-1; d_gene: -; j_gene: TRBJ2-2; abundance: -; CDR3aa: CSAAAATGELFF; CDR3nt: TGCAGCGCCGCGGCGGCCACCGGGGAGCTGTTTTTT
v_gene: TRBV3-1; d_gene: -; j_gene: TRBJ2-5; abundance: many; CDR3aa: CASSQEGRKETQYF; CDR3nt: TGTGCCAGCAGCCAAGAGGGCCGCAAAGAGACCCAGTACTTC
v_gene: TRBV20-1; d_gene: TRBD2; j_gene: TRBJ2-7; abundance: -; CDR3aa: CSARGLAGDLNEQYF; CDR3nt: TGCAGTGCCAGAGGACTAGCGGGAGACCTCAATGAGCAGTACTTC
v_gene: TRBV20-1; d_gene: -; j_gene: TRBJ2-3; abundance: -; CDR3aa: CRAIGAGDTQYF; CDR3nt: TGCAGGGCAATTGGGGCAGGGGATACGCAGTATTTT
v_gene: TRBV6-2/TRBV6-3; d_gene: -; j_gene: TRBJ2-5; abundance: few; CDR3aa: CASSYRFEETQYF; CDR3nt: TGTGCCAGCAGTTATCGCTTCGAGGAGACCCAGTACTTC
v_gene: TRBV4-2; d_gene: TRBD1; j_gene: TRBJ1-5; abundance: -; CDR3aa: CASSQPGTGGSFQPQHF; CDR3nt: TGTGCCAGCAGCCAACCCGGGACAGGGGGATCGTTTCAGCCCCAGCATTTT
v_gene: TRBV3-1; d_gene: TRBD2; j_gene: TRBJ2-3; abundance: once; CDR3aa: CASSQDLAGPDTRYF; CDR3nt: TGTGCCAGCAGCCAAGATCTAGCGGGGCCAGATACGCGGTATTTT
v_gene: TRBV29-1; d_gene: TRBD1; j_gene: TRBJ1-1; abundance: few; CDR3aa: CSCPGGPNTEAFF; CDR3nt: TGCAGCTGCCCAGGGGGCCCGAACACTGAAGCTTTCTTT
v_gene: TRBV4-3; d_gene: -; j_gene: TRBJ2-5; abundance: -; CDR3aa: CTSSLDRSQETQYF; CDR3nt: TGCACCAGCAGCCTAGACAGGTCCCAAGAGACCCAGTACTTC
v_gene: TRBV14; d_gene: TRBD2; j_gene: TRBJ2-5; abundance: -; CDR3aa: CASSPFIAGDQETQYF; CDR3nt: TGTGCCAGCAGCCCGTTTATAGCGGGGGACCAAGAGACCCAGTACTTC
v_gene: TRBV6-2/TRBV6-3; d_gene: -; j_gene: TRBJ2-7; abundance: -; CDR3aa: CASSYGDTPYEQYF; CDR3nt: TGTGCCAGCAGTTACGGGGACACACCCTACGAGCAGTACTTC
v_gene: TRBV24-1; d_gene: TRBD1; j_gene: TRBJ1-2; abundance: -; CDR3aa: CATSDQDRAYGYTF; CDR3nt: TGTGCCACCAGTGACCAAGACAGGGCCTATGGCTACACCTTC
v_gene: TRBV10-2; d_gene: -; j_gene: TRBJ2-6; abundance: -; CDR3aa: CASSEVAGIRSGANVLTF; CDR3nt: TGCGCCAGCAGTGAAGTTGCAGGGATCCGCTCTGGGGCCAACGTCCTGACTTTC
v_gene: TRBV29-1; d_gene: TRBD1; j_gene: TRBJ2-7; abundance: few; CDR3aa: CSVSDRVREQYF; CDR3nt: TGCAGCGTCTCTGACAGGGTTCGCGAGCAGTACTTC
v_gene: TRBV5-1; d_gene: TRBD2; j_gene: TRBJ2-7; abundance: -; CDR3aa: CASSWEGIDEQYF; CDR3nt: TGCGCCAGCAGCTGGGAGGGGATCGACGAGCAGTACTTC
v_gene: TRBV6-1; d_gene: -; j_gene: TRBJ1-6; abundance: -; CDR3aa: CASRPGPGPFDNSPLHF; CDR3nt: TGTGCCAGCAGACCTGGACCAGGGCCGTTCGATAATTCACCCCTCCACTTT
v_gene: TRBV5-1; d_gene: -; j_gene: TRBJ1-4; abundance: many; CDR3aa: CASSGGNYSPNEKLFF; CDR3nt: TGCGCCAGCAGCGGTGGGAACTACAGCCCAAATGAAAAACTGTTTTTT